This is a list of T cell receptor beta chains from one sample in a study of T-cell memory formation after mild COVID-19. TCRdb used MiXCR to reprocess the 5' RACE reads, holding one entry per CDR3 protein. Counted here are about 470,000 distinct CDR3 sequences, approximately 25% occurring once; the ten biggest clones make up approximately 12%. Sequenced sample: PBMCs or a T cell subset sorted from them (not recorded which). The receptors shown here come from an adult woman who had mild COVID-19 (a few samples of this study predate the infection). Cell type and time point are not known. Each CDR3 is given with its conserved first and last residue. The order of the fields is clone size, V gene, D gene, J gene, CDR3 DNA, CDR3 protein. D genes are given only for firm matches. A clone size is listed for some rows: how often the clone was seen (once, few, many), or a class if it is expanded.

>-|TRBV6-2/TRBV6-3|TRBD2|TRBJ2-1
TGTGCCAGCAGCGCCTTAGCGGGCTACAATGAGCAGTTCTTC
CASSALAGYNEQFF
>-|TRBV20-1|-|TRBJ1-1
TGCAGTGCTAGAGTGGCTGGCAGGGCTTTTAGGATGGTCACTGAAGCTTTCTTT
CSARVAGRAFRMVTEAFF
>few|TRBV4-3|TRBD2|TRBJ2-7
TGCGCCAGCAGCCTATCACTAGCGGCCTACGAGCAGTACTTC
CASSLSLAAYEQYF
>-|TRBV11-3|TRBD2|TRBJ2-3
TGTGCCAGCAGCTCGCCGGGACTAGCGGGGGGATCCACAGATACGCAGTATTTT
CASSSPGLAGGSTDTQYF
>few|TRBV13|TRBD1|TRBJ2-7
TGTGCCAGCAGCTTCTGGGGGATAGGGGGCGGCGAGCAGTACTTC
CASSFWGIGGGEQYF
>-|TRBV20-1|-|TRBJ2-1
TGCAGTGCTAGTTTGGGAGGCCCGAACAATGAGCAGTTCTTC
CSASLGGPNNEQFF
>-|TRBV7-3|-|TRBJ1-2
TGTGCCAGCAGTCCTATCGCAGGGTCTAACTATGGCTACACCTTC
CASSPIAGSNYGYTF
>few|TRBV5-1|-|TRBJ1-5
TGCGCCAGCTCTCGGGGGGAAGTTTCACCCGATCAGCCCCAGCATTTT
CASSRGEVSPDQPQHF
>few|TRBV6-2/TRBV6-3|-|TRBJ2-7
TGTGCCAGCAACAGAGATCTACCCCCGAGGGACGAGCAGTACTTC
CASNRDLPPRDEQYF
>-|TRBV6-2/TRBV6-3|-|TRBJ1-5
TGTGCCAGCAGAGAAAGCAATCAGCCCCAGCATTTT
CASRESNQPQHF
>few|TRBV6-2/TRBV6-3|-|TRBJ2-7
TGTGCCAGCAGTTACTCCGTGAGTAGATGGACGGACGAGCAGTACTTC
CASSYSVSRWTDEQYF
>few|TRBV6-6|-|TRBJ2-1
TGTGCCAGCAGTTACACCGCTGCTGGCAGGGGTGGTCGCAATGAGCAGTTCTTC
CASSYTAAGRGGRNEQFF
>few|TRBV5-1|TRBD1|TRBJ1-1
TGCGCCAGCAGCTCCGGACAGGGAATAAACACTGAAGCTTTCTTT
CASSSGQGINTEAFF
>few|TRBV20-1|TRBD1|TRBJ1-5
TGCAGTGCTAGTCCCGGGACAGGGAGTAGCAATCAGCCCCAGCATTTT
CSASPGTGSSNQPQHF
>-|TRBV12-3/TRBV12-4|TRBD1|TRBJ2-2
TGTGCCAGCAGTCCCAGACAGGGGGACGGGGAGCTGTTTTTT
CASSPRQGDGELFF
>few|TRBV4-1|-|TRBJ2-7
TGCGCCAGCAGCCAAGAAGACGGGTACGAGCAGTACTTC
CASSQEDGYEQYF
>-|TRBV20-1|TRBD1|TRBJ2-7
TGCAGTGCCAAAACAGGGGGCTACGAGCAGTACTTC
CSAKTGGYEQYF
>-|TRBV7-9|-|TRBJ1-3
TGTGCCAGCAGCTTACTGGGGGACACCATATATTTT
CASSLLGDTIYF
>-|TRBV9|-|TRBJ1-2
TGTGCCAGCAGCCCGAGCCTCAGGGAGACCTATGGCTACACCTTC
CASSPSLRETYGYTF
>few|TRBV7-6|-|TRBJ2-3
TGTGCCAGCAGCTTAGCATGGCAGGGAAGCGATACGCAGTATTTT
CASSLAWQGSDTQYF